Below are 21 T cell receptor beta chains sequenced from a single sample in a study of T cell responses to AZD1222 COVID-19 vaccine. The data were produced by immunoSEQ multiplex PCR, yet TCRdb's version contains in-frame clones alone and is incomplete. This repertoire shows approximately 150,000 clones, approximately 93% found once; its top ten account for over 1%. Material: peripheral blood, obtained 28 days after the second AZD1222 dose. These receptor sequences come from an adult who received the AZD1222 COVID-19 vaccine.

This rearrangement joins TRBV7-2 to TRBJ2-2; D is unclear. Trimming stripped 6 bases from V and 4 bases from J, with 6 bases between. CDR1 and CDR2 (germline): SGHTA, FQGNSA. This CDR3 is 12 amino acids long. The CDR3: CASSPRTGELFF. CDR3 DNA: TGTGCCAGCAGTCCCCGCACCGGGGAGCTGTTTTTT.

The chain combines TRBV5-4 with TRBJ2-2; TRBD2 is a possible D gene (5 bases). V lost 2 bases, J lost 5 bases, and 13 bases lay in between. Germline V lookup: CDR1 SGHNT, CDR2 YYREEE (reference sequence). There are 15 residues in the CDR3. The CDR3 sequence: CASSFRGPWTGELFF. DNA of the CDR3: TGTGCCAGCAGCTTCCGAGGGCCGTGGACCGGGGAGCTGTTTTTT.

The V call is TRBV6-6, the J call TRBJ2-6; D gene unclear. In germline, CDR1 is MNHNY, CDR2 SVGAGI (reference sequence). The length of the CDR3 is 14 residues. The germline V and J ends were trimmed by 2 bases and 0 bases, with 2 bases remaining between them. The CDR3 DNA sequence: TGTGCCAGCAGTTACGTCTCTGGGGCCAACGTCCTGACTTTC. Translated, it gives CASSYVSGANVLTF.

The chain links TRBV6-8 to TRBJ2-7, with D tentatively TRBD2 (6 bases). The CDR3 consists of 15 residues. CDR1 and CDR2 (germline): MNHGY, SAAAGT. V lost 8 bases to trimming and J lost 2 bases, with 19 bases between them. The CDR3 nucleotides read TGTGCCAGCCTATCGGGAGAAGAGGGCCCCTACGAGCAGTACTTC. The encoded protein is CASLSGEEGPYEQYF.

This chain uses TRBV25-1 with TRBJ2-5, with D tentatively TRBD1 (6 bases). The CDR3 is made up of 15 amino acids. Trimming stripped 2 bases from V and 2 bases from J, with 12 bases between. From germline, CDR1 is MGHDK and CDR2 SYGVNS. Written as DNA, the CDR3 is TGTGCCAGCAGTGAAATAGGACAGACACAAGAGACCCAGTACTTC. Amino acid sequence: CASSEIGQTQETQYF. The full variable domain, in which reference TRBV25-1 and TRBJ2-5 provide the parts outside the CDR3, is EADIYQTPRYLVIGTGKKITLECSQTMGHDKMYWYQQDPGMELHLIHYSYGVNSTEKGDLSSESTVSRIRTEHFPLTLESARPSHTSQYLCASSEIGQTQETQYFGPGTRLLVL.

The chain uses TRBV6-2 or TRBV6-3 and TRBJ1-5, with 9 positions matching TRBD1. The CDR3 consists of 18 residues. In germline, CDR1 is MNHEY, CDR2 SVGEGT. Trimming at V came to 5 bases and at J to 1 base, leaving 12 bases not matched to a gene. CDR3 in DNA: TGTGCCAGCAGTCCCGGGACAGGGAATACAGGCAGCAATCAGCCCCAGCATTTT. It translates to CASSPGTGNTGSNQPQHF.

The chain links TRBV11-3 to TRBJ1-1, with TRBD1 identical over 8 bases. J was trimmed by 8 bases and V by 5 bases; bases with no gene match: 13. This CDR3 is 15 amino acids long. CDR1 SGHNT and CDR2 YENEEA come from the germline V gene. The CDR3 here is CASSAKKGQGVEAFF. The CDR3 DNA is TGTGCCAGCAGCGCCAAAAAAGGACAGGGTGTAGAAGCTTTCTTT.

The chain employs TRBV4-1 and TRBJ2-5, with 11 bases lining up with TRBD1. The CDR3 consists of 15 residues. The V segment lost 4 bases and the J segment 5 bases; nucleotides outside the gene matches: 6. Germline V gene lookup returns CDR1 MGHRA and CDR2 YSYEKL. CDR3 residues: CASSLGQGDWETQYF. CDR3 nucleotides: TGCGCCAGCAGCCTGGGACAGGGGGATTGGGAGACCCAGTACTTC.

The chain recombines TRBV6-5 with TRBJ1-1; 7 nucleotides match TRBD1. Germline values: CDR1 MNHEY, CDR2 SVGAGI. V lost 4 bases to trimming and J lost 7 bases; unmatched junction nucleotides: 9. The CDR3 spans 14 residues. The CDR3 protein is CASSLYFGTVEAFF. CDR3 DNA sequence: TGTGCCAGCAGTTTATACTTCGGGACAGTTGAAGCTTTCTTT.

The chain couples TRBV7-9 to TRBJ1-2, with 9 bases that match TRBD1. The CDR3 has 14 residues. Germline CDR1 and CDR2: SEHNR and FQNEAQ (reference sequence). Germline trimming cut 5 bases from V and 6 bases from J; bases unmatched to any gene: 7. The CDR3 DNA sequence: TGTGCCAGCAGCAACACCGGGACAGGGAATGGCTACACCTTC. This translates into CASSNTGTGNGYTF.

This clone showed up just a few times. The chain employs TRBV7-2 and TRBJ1-5, with D perhaps TRBD1 (6 bases). This CDR3 comprises 14 residues. Germline V CDR1 and CDR2: SGHTA, FQGNSA. Deletions cut 4 bases from V and 3 bases from J, with 10 bases between. The CDR3 DNA reads as TGTGCCAGCAGCTCCACAGGGTCCAATCAGCCCCAGCATTTT. Residues: CASSSTGSNQPQHF.

The chain links TRBV7-3 to TRBJ2-1; the match to TRBD2 covers 8 bases. This CDR3 has 15 amino acids. CDR1 and CDR2 (germline): SGHTA, FQGTGA. J lost 0 bases, V lost 4 bases, and 2 bases had no gene match. In DNA form, the CDR3 reads TGTGCCAGCAGCTACGGGGGGGTCTCCTACAATGAGCAGTTCTTC. Translating it yields CASSYGGVSYNEQFF.

The chain recombines TRBV7-4 with TRBJ1-6; D gene unclear. CDR1 and CDR2 from the germline V gene are SGHVT and SQSDAQ. The CDR3 totals 12 residues. This CDR3 reads CVSDSYNSPLHF. In DNA form, the CDR3 reads TGTGTCTCCGACTCCTATAATTCACCCCTCCACTTT.

The rearrangement uses TRBV27 and TRBJ2-1; 7 nucleotides agree with TRBD2. V trimming: 5 bases; J trimming: 7 bases; junction bases outside the gene matches: 8. CDR3 length equals 14 residues. Germline V lookup: CDR1 MNHEY, CDR2 SMNVEV (reference sequence). The CDR3 DNA reads TGTGCCAGCAGTGTAAGCGGGATTATAAATGAGCAGTTCTTC. Protein product: CASSVSGIINEQFF.

The gene calls are TRBV29-1 and TRBJ1-1; D gene unclear. CDR1 SQVTM and CDR2 ANQGSEA come from the germline V gene. Trimming took off 1 base at V and 1 base at J, with 10 bases between the two ends. The CDR3 extends over 14 amino acids. In nucleotides, the CDR3 is TGCAGCGTTGAAGTCCCCGGATGGAACACTGAAGCTTTCTTT. It codes for CSVEVPGWNTEAFF.

V is TRBV15 and J is TRBJ1-5, with a weak D call TRBD1 (6 bases). This CDR3 is 16 amino acids long. Germline CDR1 and CDR2: LNHNV and YYDKDF (reference sequence). Trimming took 3 bases from V and 7 from J, leaving 19 bases between them. The CDR3 DNA follows: TGTGCCACCAGCAGCCGAACAGGGTCTGTTTGGCAGCCCCAGCATTTT. Translating gives CATSSRTGSVWQPQHF.

The V and J genes are TRBV28 and TRBJ2-1, with 10 bases matching TRBD2. With V trimmed by 5 bases and J by 10 bases, 14 bases remained unmatched. The germline CDR1 and CDR2 sequences are MDHEN and SYDVKM. This CDR3 has 16 amino acids. CDR3 nucleotide sequence: TGTGCCAGCAGTCCCCGGACTAGCGGCGAAGTGGGGGAGCAGTTCTTC. Its protein is CASSPRTSGEVGEQFF.

This clone was observed once. The genes are TRBV15 and TRBJ1-6, with a weak D call TRBD1 (5 bases). Trimming cost V 3 bases and J 9 bases, with 18 bases left between them. Per the germline V gene, CDR1 is LNHNV and CDR2 is YYDKDF (reference sequence). The CDR3 extends over 16 amino acids. CDR3 DNA sequence: TGTGCCACCAGCAGCCCCCGGCAGGGTGTTAGTTCACCCCTCCACTTT. This sequence encodes CATSSPRQGVSSPLHF. Supplemented by reference TRBV15 and TRBJ1-6, the full variable domain reads DAMVIQNPRYQVTQFGKPVTLSCSQTLNHNVMYWYQQKSSQAPKLLFHYYDKDFNNEADTPDNFQSRRPNTSFCFLDIRSPGLGDTAMYLCATSSPRQGVSSPLHFGNGTRLTVT.

The rearrangement uses TRBV14 and TRBJ2-3, with D perhaps matching TRBD1 (6 bases). The CDR3 spans 14 residues. Germline assignment: CDR1 SGHDN and CDR2 FVKESK. Trimming took 0 bases from V and 7 from J, leaving 11 bases between them. CDR3 loop: CASSQDPRGYTQYF. The CDR3 region has the DNA TGTGCCAGCAGCCAAGACCCCAGGGGATATACGCAGTATTTT.

CDR3 bases: TGTGCCAGCGAAAGGGACAGTGCCAATCAGCCCCAGCATTTT. It translates to CASERDSANQPQHF. The V call is TRBV2, the J call TRBJ1-5, with 7 nucleotides matching TRBD1. J was trimmed by 3 bases and V by 8 bases; bases with no gene match: 7. Looked up from germline, CDR1 is SNHLY and CDR2 is FYNNEI. This CDR3 contains 14 residues. Filled out from reference TRBV2 and TRBJ1-5, the complete variable domain reads EPEVTQTPSHQVTQMGQEVILRCVPISNHLYFYWYRQILGQKVEFLVSFYNNEISEKSEIFDDQFSVERPDGSNFTLKIRSTKLEDSAMYFCASERDSANQPQHFGDGTRLSIL.

This chain links TRBV7-9 with TRBJ2-3; D unresolved. Germline-derived CDR1 and CDR2 are SEHNR and FQNEAQ (reference sequence). This CDR3 region has 15 residues. Trimming took 1 base from V and 0 from J, leaving 8 bases between them. CDR3 amino acids: CASSLGLTSTDTQYF. The CDR3 DNA reads TGTGCCAGCAGCTTAGGACTCACTAGCACAGATACGCAGTATTTT.